This entry lists 28 T cell receptor beta chains sequenced from one sample in a study of shared clonotypes between healthy human individuals. Measured with immunoSEQ multiplex PCR; TCRdb has only the in-frame clones, and not every one. The table includes 2,100,000 or so clones, approximately 94% detected once. Sequencing input: naive CD4+ T cells sorted from blood. Subset described: CD45RA+ positively selected. These receptors came from a young man in good health.

CDR3 sequence (DNA): TGTGCCACCAATGAGGGTCCCGGGAATAATTCACCCCTCCACTTT. Amino acids: CATNEGPGNNSPLHF. This sequence joins TRBV10-3 and TRBJ1-6; the D is unclear. The CDR3 extends over 15 amino acids. CDR1 ENHRY and CDR2 SYGVKD come from the germline V gene. V lost 10 bases and J 5 bases, leaving 18 bases between the germline ends.

This clone was recorded only once. J is TRBJ2-1 and V is TRBV18; TRBD1 matches 9 bases. The CDR3 is made up of 18 amino acids. Trimming cost V 0 bases and J 1 base; bases outside gene matches: 7. CDR1 is KGHSH, CDR2 LQKENI, per germline. CDR3 loop: CASSPPGVGQGSYNEQFF. The DNA for the CDR3 is TGTGCCAGCTCACCACCCGGAGTGGGACAGGGTTCCTACAATGAGCAGTTCTTC.

The chain uses TRBV10-3 and TRBJ2-7; D may correspond to TRBD1 or TRBD2 (5 bases each). V gave up 10 bases and J gave up 2 bases, with 15 bases separating them. In germline, CDR1 is ENHRY, CDR2 SYGVKD. The CDR3 has 13 amino acids. The CDR3 nucleotides are TGTGCCACCCGGGACGGAGCTACCTACGAGCAGTACTTC. Translated, it gives CATRDGATYEQYF.

The chain uses TRBV23-1 and TRBJ2-7, with D perhaps matching TRBD2 (6 bases). TRBV23-1 is labeled an ORF, and its function is uncertain. This CDR3 region has 15 residues. Deletions cut 2 bases from V and 4 bases from J, with 15 bases between. The CDR3 DNA reads as TGCGCCAGCAGTCAAGGGTCCCTTGGGACTTACGAGCAGTACTTC. Amino acid sequence: CASSQGSLGTYEQYF.

V is TRBV28 and J is TRBJ1-4, with D maybe TRBD1 (5 bases). This CDR3 region has 16 residues. The V end was cut by 5 bases, the J end by 0 bases, with 13 bases between. Germline assignment: CDR1 MDHEN and CDR2 SYDVKM. The CDR3 loop reads CASSNQQVATNEKLFF. The CDR3 nucleotides are TGTGCCAGCAGTAACCAACAGGTTGCAACTAATGAAAAACTGTTTTTT.

A few counts support this clone. This chain uses TRBV2 with TRBJ1-2; no definite D call. The germline V gene encodes CDR1 SNHLY and CDR2 FYNNEI. The CDR3 is made up of 12 amino acids. The V end was cut by 8 bases, the J end by 1 base, with 8 bases between. The CDR3 loop reads CASGGSNYGYTF. CDR3 DNA sequence: TGTGCCAGCGGCGGCAGTAACTATGGCTACACCTTC.

The gene calls are TRBV10-3 and TRBJ2-3; 8 positions match TRBD2. Germline V gene lookup returns CDR1 ENHRY and CDR2 SYGVKD. The CDR3 spans 14 residues. With 10 bases clipped from V and 4 bases from J, the junction kept 10 bases outside the gene matches. The CDR3 region has the DNA TGTGCCACCCAAAGCGGGGGTGGTGCAGATACGCAGTATTTT. This translates into CATQSGGGADTQYF.

The rearrangement links TRBV19 to TRBJ1-6; no clear D. With 3 bases removed from V and 7 bases from J, the gap between germline ends came to 13 bases. Germline V gene lookup returns CDR1 LNHDA and CDR2 SQIVND (reference sequence). This CDR3 is built from 15 residues. Here the CDR3 reads CASSIGEALNSPLHF. The CDR3 region has the DNA TGTGCCAGTAGTATTGGGGAGGCACTCAATTCACCCCTCCACTTT.

The CDR3 spells CASSRSSGSSYNEQFF. For the CDR3, the DNA is TGTGCCAGCAGTCGCTCTAGCGGGAGCTCCTACAATGAGCAGTTCTTC. This chain uses TRBV6-6 with TRBJ2-1; the match to TRBD2 covers 10 bases. The CDR3 covers 16 residues. V trimming: 5 bases; J trimming: 0 bases; junction bases outside the gene matches: 4. Germline V gene data show CDR1 as MNHNY and CDR2 as SVGAGI (reference sequence).

The chain recombines TRBV4-1 with TRBJ2-1, with 8 bases identical to TRBD2. Looked up from germline, CDR1 is MGHRA and CDR2 is YSYEKL. V dropped 7 bases and J dropped 9; count of bases not matched to a gene: 14. The CDR3 consists of 15 residues. The CDR3 region has the DNA TGCGCCAGCACCTCAAGCGGGAGTTTGCCCATTGAGCAGTTCTTC. It encodes CASTSSGSLPIEQFF.

The rearrangement uses TRBV12-5 and TRBJ2-4, with TRBD2 matching 8 bases. The germline gives CDR1 LGHNT, CDR2 FRNRAP. The V segment lost 1 base and the J segment 1 base; nucleotides outside the gene matches: 6. This CDR3 is 17 amino acids long. The CDR3 DNA reads as TGTGCTAGTGGTTTGGAGTTCGCTAGCGGGGCCAAAAACATTCAGTACTTC. It yields the protein CASGLEFASGAKNIQYF.

Remarks on this clone: Other nucleotide sequences in the sample specify the same CDR3. The chain combines TRBV18 with TRBJ2-1; D gene ambiguous. The CDR3 is made up of 13 amino acids. Trimming took 3 bases from V and 7 from J, leaving 10 bases between them. Germline CDR1 KGHSH, CDR2 LQKENI. The CDR3 DNA follows: TGTGCCAGCTCACCGAGACTGGGGAATGAGCAGTTCTTC. Protein product: CASSPRLGNEQFF.

This clone was seen a few times. The junction differs from germline at one of its ends, possibly a read error. The chain joins TRBV14 to TRBJ1-1; D remains unclear. Germline V lookup: CDR1 SGHDN, CDR2 FVKESK. This CDR3 has 13 amino acids. CDR3 DNA sequence: TGTGCCGGCAGCCTTCAGAGTTACACTGAAGCTTTCTTT. Protein sequence: CAGSLQSYTEAFF. Full variable domain (outside the CDR3, taken from reference TRBV14 and TRBJ1-1): EAGVTQFPSHSVIEKGQTVTLRCDPISGHDNLYWYRRVMGKEIKFLLHFVKESKQDESGMPNNRFLAERTGGTYSTLKVQPAELEDSGVYFCAGSLQSYTEAFFGQGTRLTVV.

This clone was detected only once. The chain employs TRBV6-6 and TRBJ2-2; a weak D match, TRBD2 (6 bases). Germline CDR1 and CDR2: MNHNY and SVGAGI (reference sequence). Trimming pared 8 bases from V and 5 bases from J, leaving 12 bases between. This CDR3 has 13 residues. In DNA, the CDR3 is TGTGCCAGCCTGCCCCGGGGGACCGGGGAGCTGTTTTTT. This translates into CASLPRGTGELFF.

The rearrangement joins TRBV10-2 to TRBJ2-3, with 13 positions matching TRBD2. CDR3 size: 19 residues. The V gene's germline CDR1 is WSHSY and CDR2 SAAADI. J gave up 0 bases and V 5 bases, and 11 bases lay outside the gene matches. Here the CDR3 DNA reads TGCGCCAGCAGTTCGCAATTCGGGACTAGCGGGATTAGCACAGATACGCAGTATTTT. Translating gives CASSSQFGTSGISTDTQYF.

The rearrangement uses TRBV7-2 and TRBJ1-2, with TRBD1 matching 8 bases. J lost 8 bases, V lost 5 bases, and 13 bases had no gene match. From germline, CDR1 is SGHTA and CDR2 FQGNSA. The CDR3 consists of 15 residues. Here the CDR3 reads CASSDGAQGAKGYTF. The CDR3 DNA follows: TGTGCCAGCAGCGACGGAGCTCAGGGGGCGAAGGGCTACACCTTC.

A note on this clone: The same CDR3 also results from other DNA sequences found in this sample. V is TRBV7-9 and J is TRBJ1-4; D not certain. The V and J ends lost 0 bases and 4 bases respectively, with 6 bases between them. This CDR3 is built from 14 residues. Germline V gene lookup returns CDR1 SEHNR and CDR2 FQNEAQ (reference sequence). The CDR3 reads CASSLAEINEKLFF. The DNA for the CDR3 is TGTGCCAGCAGCTTAGCCGAGATTAATGAAAAACTGTTTTTT.

The rearrangement joins TRBV5-1 to TRBJ1-1; a possible D gene is TRBD1 (6 bases). The CDR3 consists of 14 residues. V lost 4 bases and J 1 base, leaving 11 bases between the germline ends. Germline loops: CDR1 SGHRS, CDR2 YFSETQ. The CDR3 region is CASSRGHENTEAFF. In DNA form, the CDR3 reads TGCGCCAGCAGCCGGGGACACGAGAACACTGAAGCTTTCTTT.

This clone was detected only once. The gene calls are TRBV2 and TRBJ2-2; 9 nucleotides agree with TRBD2. Germline V gene data show CDR1 as SNHLY and CDR2 as FYNNEI. CDR3 length equals 14 residues. With 7 bases clipped from V and 2 bases from J, the junction kept 2 bases outside the gene matches. The CDR3 coding sequence is TGTGCCAGCAAAGCGGGGGGAAACACCGGGGAGCTGTTTTTT. Protein: CASKAGGNTGELFF.

The chain uses TRBV13 and TRBJ2-7; TRBD1 aligns across 10 bases. V dropped 3 bases and J dropped 2; count of bases not matched to a gene: 4. This CDR3 comprises 15 residues. Germline V gives CDR1 PRHDT, CDR2 FYEKMQ (reference sequence). The CDR3: CASSFRGTGAYEQYF. Here the CDR3 DNA reads TGTGCCAGCAGCTTTAGGGGGACAGGGGCCTACGAGCAGTACTTC.

J is TRBJ2-7 and V is TRBV30; 7 nucleotides align to TRBD1. Germline lookup yields CDR1 GTSNPN and CDR2 SVGIG (reference sequence). The CDR3 spans 14 residues. V lost 0 bases to trimming and J lost 4 bases; unmatched junction nucleotides: 6. The CDR3: CAWSVGTAFYEQYF. CDR3 DNA sequence: TGTGCCTGGAGTGTTGGGACAGCCTTTTACGAGCAGTACTTC.

This clone has only a few counts. This chain links TRBV16 with TRBJ1-2; D is unresolved. The length of the CDR3 is 15 residues. Germline V lookup: CDR1 KGHSY, CDR2 FQNENV. V was shortened by 0 bases and J by 2 bases, with 10 bases between the two germline ends. The CDR3 region has the DNA TGTGCCAGCAGCCAATCGTCAACATCCAACTATGGCTACACCTTC. Translated, it gives CASSQSSTSNYGYTF.

The chain combines TRBV5-4 with TRBJ2-2, with D perhaps TRBD1 (6 bases). Trimming shortened V by 1 base and J by 2 bases, and 12 bases separated the two germline ends. The CDR3 runs to 16 residues. Per the germline V gene, CDR1 is SGHNT and CDR2 is YYREEE (reference sequence). This CDR3 reads CASSLLNRANTGELFF. Written as DNA, the CDR3 is TGTGCCAGCAGCTTGCTTAACAGGGCTAACACCGGGGAGCTGTTTTTT.

The V gene is TRBV15, the J gene TRBJ2-2, with 7 bases identical to TRBD1. The ends lost 9 bases at V and 5 bases at J; junction bases unmatched: 24. The V gene's germline CDR1 is LNHNV and CDR2 YYDKDF (reference sequence). The CDR3 runs to 19 residues. CDR3: CATGGQRQGTFIATGELFF. CDR3 in DNA: TGTGCCACAGGGGGACAGAGACAGGGCACTTTTATCGCAACCGGGGAGCTGTTTTTT.

The genes are TRBV28 and TRBJ1-5; D possibly corresponds to TRBD1 (5 bases). The CDR3 runs to 15 residues. V was clipped by 2 bases and J by 7 bases, with 15 bases between them. Germline CDR1 MDHEN, CDR2 SYDVKM. CDR3 coding DNA: TGTGCCAGCAGTTTAGGGGGACGTCTCTTCCAGCCCCAGCATTTT. It yields the protein CASSLGGRLFQPQHF.

J is TRBJ2-1 and V is TRBV19; D is unclear. The V end lost 9 bases, the J end lost 0 bases, and 15 bases lay between the germline ends. Germline CDR1 is LNHDA and CDR2 is SQIVND (reference sequence). There are 15 residues in the CDR3. CDR3 sequence reads: CASSSPGGSYNEQFF. The CDR3 DNA reads TGTGCCAGCTCATCTCCTGGCGGCTCCTACAATGAGCAGTTCTTC.

The rearrangement uses TRBV29-1 and TRBJ2-7, with unresolved D. Trimming removed 1 base from V and 2 bases from J, with 9 bases in between. CDR1 is SQVTM and CDR2 is ANQGSEA in the germline V gene. The CDR3 has 13 residues. The CDR3 nucleotides are TGCAGCGTTGAAGCCAGCTCTACCTACGAGCAGTACTTC. This sequence encodes CSVEASSTYEQYF.

As concerns this clone: Within the sample, other DNA sequences also encode this same CDR3. The gene calls are TRBV28 and TRBJ2-5; 7 bases agree with TRBD1. Germline V gene sequence: CDR1 MDHEN, CDR2 SYDVKM. This CDR3 is 14 amino acids long. V shed 3 bases, J shed 2 bases, and the junction held 3 bases outside the gene matches. CDR3 DNA sequence: TGTGCCAGCAGTTTGACAGGGCCGCAAGAGACCCAGTACTTC. Translating gives CASSLTGPQETQYF.